The 22 T cell receptor beta chains below come from one sample, sequenced in a study of CD8+ T cells in alopecia areata. Following extraction, RNA underwent reverse transcription to cDNA, which served as the sequencing template. TCRdb's table, derived via immunoSEQ multiplex PCR, lists solely in-frame clones and lacks some. Of fewer than 90,000 clones listed, just over 50% were seen once; the top ten hold 5.7%. The sample consisted of NKG2D-high CD8+ T cells sorted from blood. These receptors came from a human donor with alopecia areata.

The chain joins TRBV27 to TRBJ2-1; a weak D match, TRBD1 (6 bases). The V end lost 2 bases, the J end lost 8 bases, and 13 bases lay between the germline ends. This CDR3 contains 14 residues. The germline V gene has CDR1 MNHEY and CDR2 SMNVEV (reference sequence). The CDR3 region is CASSLDRPTDEQFF. The DNA of the CDR3 is TGTGCCAGCAGTTTAGACAGGCCTACGGATGAGCAGTTCTTC.

The gene calls are TRBV11-2 and TRBJ2-1, with D maybe TRBD2 (5 bases). The CDR3 runs to 14 residues. Trimming shortened V by 3 bases and J by 10 bases, and 16 bases separated the two germline ends. In germline, CDR1 is SGHAT, CDR2 FQNNGV. In nucleotides, the CDR3 is TGTGCCAGCAGCTTCGACGGGCCGTCGGGGGAGCAGTTCTTC. Amino acids: CASSFDGPSGEQFF.

The rearrangement joins TRBV28 to TRBJ1-2; 10 nucleotides match TRBD1. CDR3 length: 14 amino acids. The germline V gene encodes CDR1 MDHEN and CDR2 SYDVKM. V lost 2 bases and J lost 7; bases outside the gene matches: 4. CDR3 sequence: CASSLTGTGVGYTF. The CDR3 DNA is TGTGCCAGCAGTTTAACCGGGACAGGGGTTGGCTACACCTTC.

V and J are TRBV6-6 and TRBJ2-2, with D possibly matching TRBD1 (5 bases). The CDR3 consists of 15 residues. The germline CDR1 and CDR2 sequences are MNHNY and SVGAGI (reference sequence). Deletions cut 11 bases from V and 2 bases from J, with 18 bases between. The CDR3 reads CAVLRAGPNTGELFF. The CDR3, as DNA: TGTGCCGTCCTCAGGGCAGGGCCCAACACCGGGGAGCTGTTTTTT.

This clone has just a few counts. The gene calls are TRBV5-1 and TRBJ2-1; D is undetermined. The ends were cut back, 5 bases at V and 8 bases at J, with 14 bases in the middle. The CDR3 length is 13 residues. CDR1 SGHRS and CDR2 YFSETQ come from the germline V gene. CDR3 sequence: CASSLISTDEQFF. CDR3 coding DNA: TGCGCCAGCAGTCTGATCTCTACAGATGAGCAGTTCTTC.

As to this clone: Other DNA sequences of this sample code for an identical CDR3. The rearrangement uses TRBV9 and TRBJ1-1; D uncertain. CDR3 size: 14 residues. The germline V and J ends were trimmed by 0 bases and 1 base, with 7 bases remaining between them. Germline CDR1 reads SGDLS; CDR2 reads YYNGEE. In nucleotides, the CDR3 is TGTGCCAGCAGCGTAGGCACGGGGAACACTGAAGCTTTCTTT. Amino acids: CASSVGTGNTEAFF.

This clone has more than one count but fewer than ten. The V call is TRBV2, the J call TRBJ2-5; tentative D call: TRBD1 (5 bases). The CDR3 consists of 12 residues. Germline V gene sequence: CDR1 SNHLY, CDR2 FYNNEI. V was clipped by 3 bases and J by 4 bases, with 6 bases between them. CDR3 in DNA: TGTGCCAGCAGTGATAGGGGAGAGACCCAGTACTTC. Translated, it gives CASSDRGETQYF. Together with reference TRBV2 and TRBJ2-5, the CDR3 gives the full variable domain: EPEVTQTPSHQVTQMGQEVILRCVPISNHLYFYWYRQILGQKVEFLVSFYNNEISEKSEIFDDQFSVERPDGSNFTLKIRSTKLEDSAMYFCASSDRGETQYFGPGTRLLVL.

A word on this clone: This specimen includes other DNA sequences encoding the same CDR3. The rearrangement joins TRBV5-1 to TRBJ1-1, with 7 bases matching TRBD1. The CDR3 covers 14 residues. Trimming at V came to 0 bases and at J to 1 base, leaving 0 bases not matched to a gene. Germline loops: CDR1 SGHRS, CDR2 YFSETQ. The DNA of the CDR3 is TGCGCCAGCAGCTTGGCAGGGGGGAACACTGAAGCTTTCTTT. This translates into CASSLAGGNTEAFF.

The chain is built from TRBV20-1 and TRBJ2-7, with D unclear. Trimming took 2 bases from V and 5 from J, leaving 7 bases between them. The CDR3 is 11 amino acids. Germline-derived CDR1 and CDR2 are DFQATT and SNEGSKA (reference sequence). This CDR3 reads CSARHRHEQYF. CDR3 coding DNA: TGCAGTGCTAGACACCGCCACGAGCAGTACTTC.

This chain uses TRBV30 with TRBJ2-7; 9 nucleotides agree with TRBD1. The CDR3 consists of 14 residues. Germline V gene lookup returns CDR1 GTSNPN and CDR2 SVGIG (reference sequence). V shed 1 base and J 2 bases; nucleotides not matched to a gene: 3. The CDR3 here is CAWSDGTGTYEQYF. In nucleotides, the CDR3 is TGTGCCTGGAGTGATGGGACAGGGACCTACGAGCAGTACTTC. The full variable domain, in which reference TRBV30 and TRBJ2-7 provide the parts outside the CDR3, is SQTIHQWPATLVQPVGSPLSLECTVEGTSNPNLYWYRQAAGRGLQLLFYSVGIGQISSEVPQNLSASRPQDRQFILSSKKLLLSDSGFYLCAWSDGTGTYEQYFGPGTRLTVT.

The rearrangement links TRBV7-2 to TRBJ2-6; no clear D. This CDR3 spans 14 amino acids. Trimming cost V 3 bases and J 3 bases, with 6 bases left between them. Per the germline V gene, CDR1 is SGHTA and CDR2 is FQGNSA. The CDR3 sequence: CASSFTGGANVLTF. The CDR3 DNA is TGTGCCAGCAGCTTTACCGGTGGGGCCAACGTCCTGACTTTC.

A few counts support this clone. The chain uses TRBV7-9 and TRBJ2-5; 10 bases line up with TRBD2. The CDR3 length is 19 residues. The germline V gene encodes CDR1 SEHNR and CDR2 FQNEAQ (reference sequence). V dropped 5 bases and J dropped 1; count of bases not matched to a gene: 16. Here the CDR3 DNA reads TGTGCCAGCAGCCGCGGAGTGCTACAAGCGGGGGGGCCCCAAGAGACCCAGTACTTC. Protein: CASSRGVLQAGGPQETQYF.

This clone was observed a handful of times. This sequence joins TRBV19 and TRBJ2-1; 12 nucleotides agree with TRBD2. This CDR3 contains 13 residues. J was trimmed by 8 bases and V by 8 bases; bases with no gene match: 4. Germline assignment: CDR1 LNHDA and CDR2 SQIVND (reference sequence). CDR3 DNA sequence: TGTGCCAGTGATCTAGCGGGAGGGCATGAGCAGTTCTTC. Encoded protein: CASDLAGGHEQFF.

This chain uses TRBV4-3 with TRBJ1-2, with D maybe TRBD1 (5 bases). The germline V gene encodes CDR1 LGHNA and CDR2 YSLEER. The CDR3 sequence is 15 residues long. Deletions cut 0 bases from V and 0 bases from J, with 8 bases between. This chain's CDR3 is CASSQDRETNYGYTF. The CDR3 nucleotides are TGCGCCAGCAGCCAAGACAGGGAGACTAACTATGGCTACACCTTC.

V is TRBV29-1 and J is TRBJ2-7; the D gene is possibly TRBD1 (5 bases). Trimming removed 7 bases from V and 3 bases from J, with 22 bases in between. The germline V gene has CDR1 SQVTM and CDR2 ANQGSEA. This CDR3 has 15 residues. The CDR3 loop is CSAQGQLGKNYEQYF. CDR3 coding DNA: TGCAGCGCCCAAGGACAATTAGGGAAGAACTACGAGCAGTACTTC.

The J gene is TRBJ2-7, the V gene TRBV4-2; maybe TRBD1 (5 bases). CDR3 length: 18 residues. Germline V lookup: CDR1 LGHNA, CDR2 YNFKEQ. The V end was cut by 4 bases, the J end by 6 bases, with 28 bases between. The CDR3: CASSPAAMVSLSGPEQYF. The CDR3 bases are TGTGCCAGCAGCCCTGCTGCAATGGTGAGCCTCTCAGGGCCCGAGCAGTACTTC.

The J gene is TRBJ2-4, the V gene TRBV2; 8 nucleotides line up with TRBD1. Looked up from germline, CDR1 is SNHLY and CDR2 is FYNNEI. V lost 6 bases to trimming and J lost 5 bases; unmatched junction nucleotides: 3. This CDR3 comprises 13 residues. The CDR3 DNA is TGTGCCAGCAGGGACAGGGCTCAAAACATTCAGTACTTC. It translates to CASRDRAQNIQYF.

This clone occurred a few times. V is TRBV29-1 and J is TRBJ2-7; D gene uncertain. The CDR3 contains 14 residues. V gave up 3 bases and J gave up 6 bases, with 18 bases separating them. CDR1 is SQVTM, CDR2 ANQGSEA, per germline. CDR3 protein: CSVEEPPDTGEQYF. Here the CDR3 DNA reads TGCAGCGTTGAGGAACCCCCTGATACGGGCGAGCAGTACTTC.

This clone was detected only a few times. The CDR3 nucleotides read TGTGCCTGGACCCGCGGGGGCAATCAGCCCCAGCATTTT. Translating gives CAWTRGGNQPQHF. The J gene is TRBJ1-5, the V gene TRBV30; D unclear. V lost 4 bases, J lost 2 bases, and 9 bases lay in between. Germline V gives CDR1 GTSNPN, CDR2 SVGIG (reference sequence). CDR3 length: 13 amino acids.

The chain is built from TRBV4-1 and TRBJ2-1; D might be TRBD1 (5 bases). There are 14 residues in the CDR3. V was pared by 0 bases and J by 8 bases, with 11 bases between. The germline V gene encodes CDR1 MGHRA and CDR2 YSYEKL. The CDR3 DNA sequence: TGCGCCAGCAGCCAAGATCCAGGGATAGATGAGCAGTTCTTC. It translates to CASSQDPGIDEQFF.

This clone showed up just a few times. The V gene is TRBV4-3, the J gene TRBJ2-5; D possibly corresponds to TRBD1 (5 bases). With 4 bases removed from V and 4 bases from J, the gap between germline ends came to 13 bases. The CDR3 is made up of 14 amino acids. CDR1 is LGHNA, CDR2 YSLEER, per germline. The CDR3 loop is CASSLRGRIETQYF. The CDR3 DNA reads TGCGCCAGCAGCCTAAGGGGTAGGATAGAGACCCAGTACTTC.

This clone appeared a single time. The genes are TRBV7-2 and TRBJ2-7; no definite D call. Germline V gene lookup returns CDR1 SGHTA and CDR2 FQGNSA. Trimming took 5 bases from V and 12 from J, leaving 26 bases between them. CDR3 size: 15 residues. The DNA of the CDR3 is TGTGCCAGCAGCCCGGAAATGAGTGGAAGGGATGGCCCGTACTTC. Its protein is CASSPEMSGRDGPYF. The whole variable domain, remainder taken from reference TRBV7-2 and TRBJ2-7, is GAGVSQSPSNKVTEKGKDVELRCDPISGHTALYWYRQSLGQGLEFLIYFQGNSAPDKSGLPSDRFSAERTGGSVSTLTIQRTQQEDSAVYLCASSPEMSGRDGPYFGPGTRLTVT.